This TCR beta chain was sequenced for a study of PD-L1 blockade in urothelial cancer. CDR1 is GTSNPN, CDR2 SVGIG, per germline (reference sequence). CDR3 length equals 14 residues. Losses at the gene ends were 0 bases for V and 6 bases for J; bases not matched to a gene: 6. This clone has more than one count but fewer than ten. Data came from immunoSEQ multiplex PCR; TCRdb stores just in-frame clones and leaves some out. The table records about 88,000 clones, around nine tenths of them present only once. The clonotype was recovered from a man aged 55 to 69 with urothelial cancer. Sequencing used PBMCs, obtained around atezolizumab (anti-PD-L1) treatment. The chain links TRBV30 to TRBJ1-2; 8 bases agree with TRBD1. The CDR3 DNA is TGTGCCTGGAGTGTAAGGACAGGGTCGGATGGCTACACCTTC. The encoded protein is CAWSVRTGSDGYTF.